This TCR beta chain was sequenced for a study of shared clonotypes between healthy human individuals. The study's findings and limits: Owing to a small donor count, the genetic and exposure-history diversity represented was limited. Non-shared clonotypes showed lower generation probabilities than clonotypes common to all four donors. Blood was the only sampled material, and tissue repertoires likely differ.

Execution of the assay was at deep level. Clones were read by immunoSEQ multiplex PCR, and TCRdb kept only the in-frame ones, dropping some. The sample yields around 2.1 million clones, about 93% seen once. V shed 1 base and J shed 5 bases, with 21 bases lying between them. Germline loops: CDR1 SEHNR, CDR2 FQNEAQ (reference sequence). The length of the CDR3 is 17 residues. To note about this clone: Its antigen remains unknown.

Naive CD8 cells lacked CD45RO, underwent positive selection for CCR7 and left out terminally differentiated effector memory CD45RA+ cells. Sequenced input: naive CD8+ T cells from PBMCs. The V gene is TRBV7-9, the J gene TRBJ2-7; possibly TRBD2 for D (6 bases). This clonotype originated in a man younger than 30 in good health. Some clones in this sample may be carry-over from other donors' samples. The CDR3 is CASSLVSPSREADEQYF. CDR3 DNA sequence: TGTGCCAGCAGCTTAGTGTCCCCCTCGCGGGAAGCGGACGAGCAGTACTTC.